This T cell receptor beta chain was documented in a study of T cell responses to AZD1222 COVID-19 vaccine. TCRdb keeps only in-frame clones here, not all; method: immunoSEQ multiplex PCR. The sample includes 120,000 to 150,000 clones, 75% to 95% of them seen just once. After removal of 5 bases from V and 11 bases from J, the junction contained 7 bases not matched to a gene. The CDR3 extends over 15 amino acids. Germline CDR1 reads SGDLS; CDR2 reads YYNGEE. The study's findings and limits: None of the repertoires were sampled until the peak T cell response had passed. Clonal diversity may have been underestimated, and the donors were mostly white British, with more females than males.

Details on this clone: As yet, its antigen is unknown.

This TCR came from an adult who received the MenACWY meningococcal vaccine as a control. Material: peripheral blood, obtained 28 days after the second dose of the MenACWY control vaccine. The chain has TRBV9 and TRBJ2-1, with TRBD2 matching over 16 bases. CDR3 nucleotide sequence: TGTGCCAGCAGTGGGACTAGCGGGAGGGCCCTGCAGCAGTTCTTC. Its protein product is CASSGTSGRALQQFF.